Reported below is one TCR beta chain. The record originates from a study of blood T cell repertoires in COVID-19. In the study overall: Nucleic acid was either cDNA or gDNA, and it came from T cells, B-cell-depleted T cells, or PBMCs.

This CDR3 contains 15 residues. The V gene's germline CDR1 is LGHDT and CDR2 YNNKEL (reference sequence). Trimming left V 2 bases short and J 4 bases short, with 14 bases between. Sequenced by immunoSEQ multiplex PCR; TCRdb stores in-frame clones only, minus some. There are 310,000 or so clones in the sample; about 90% occur only once, and roughly 2.4% lies in the top ten. Sequenced input: peripheral blood. This clonotype originated in a woman in her 50s who had recovered from COVID-19. The chain is built from TRBV3-1 (or the pseudogene TRBV3-2) and TRBJ1-2, with D tentatively TRBD1 (5 bases). CDR3 residues: CASSQNLGAVYGYTF. CDR3 coding DNA: TGTGCCAGCAGCCAAAACCTTGGGGCCGTCTATGGCTACACCTTC.